The T cell receptor (beta chain) described here comes from a study of blood T cell repertoires in COVID-19. Study-wide context: Whether acute or convalescent, the COVID-19 samples came from the United States, Italy and Spain.

Germline lookup yields CDR1 GTSNPN and CDR2 SVGIG (reference sequence). This CDR3 has 19 amino acids. With V trimmed by 1 base and J by 0 bases, 6 bases remained unmatched. Here immunoSEQ multiplex PCR was the method, and the copy in TCRdb shows in-frame clones only, minus some. This sample has fewer than 450,000 clones, with about 90% found just once. The chain couples TRBV30 to TRBJ2-4, with 16 positions matching TRBD2. Source material: peripheral blood. This TCR came from a young woman who had recovered from COVID-19. CDR3 loop: CAWSGGLAGGRLAKNIQYF. The CDR3 region has the DNA TGTGCCTGGAGTGGGGGACTAGCGGGAGGGCGACTAGCCAAAAACATTCAGTACTTC.